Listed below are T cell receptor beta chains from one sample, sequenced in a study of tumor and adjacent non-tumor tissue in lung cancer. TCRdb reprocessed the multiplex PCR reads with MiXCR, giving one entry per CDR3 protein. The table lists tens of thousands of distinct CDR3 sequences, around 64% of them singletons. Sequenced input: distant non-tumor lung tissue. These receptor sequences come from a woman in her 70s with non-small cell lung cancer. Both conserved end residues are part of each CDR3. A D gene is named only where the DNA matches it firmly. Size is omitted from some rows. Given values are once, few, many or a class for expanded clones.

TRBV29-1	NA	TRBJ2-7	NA	TGCAGCGTCATGTTGCTGGGGGACGAGCAATACTTC	CSVMLLGDEQYF
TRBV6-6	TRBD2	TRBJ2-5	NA	TGTGCCAGCAGTACTCTAGCGGGAGGGGAACAAGAGACCCAGTACTTC	CASSTLAGGEQETQYF
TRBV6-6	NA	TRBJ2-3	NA	TGTGCCATCACCAAAGGGACATGGGGGACAGATACGCAGTATTTT	CAITKGTWGTDTQYF
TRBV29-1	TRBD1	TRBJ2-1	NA	TGCAGTGCCGACAGGGGATCCTACAATGAGCAGCTCTTC	CSADRGSYNEQLF
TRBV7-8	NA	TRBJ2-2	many	TGTGCCAGCATCAGACTCCGAGGGACTTCGAACACCGGGGAGCTGTTTTTT	CASIRLRGTSNTGELFF
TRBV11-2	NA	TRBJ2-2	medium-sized	TGTGCCAGCAGCATACCGGTTACGAACACCGGGGAGCTGTTTTTT	CASSIPVTNTGELFF
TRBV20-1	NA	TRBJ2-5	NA	TGCAGTGCTAGTTGGATCGGGGAGACAAAGTACTTC	CSASWIGETKYF
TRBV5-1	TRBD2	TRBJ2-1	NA	TGCGCCAGCAGTTCTACCGGGACTAGCTGGAGTATGAATGAGCACTTCTTC	CASSSTGTSWSMNEHFF
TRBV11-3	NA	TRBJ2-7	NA	TGTGCCAGCAACTCCTACTTAGGGCACGAACAGTACTTC	CASNSYLGHEQYF
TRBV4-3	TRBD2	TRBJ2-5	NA	TGCGCCAGCAGTCCGGGACTAGTTACGGAGACCCAGTACTTC	CASSPGLVTETQYF
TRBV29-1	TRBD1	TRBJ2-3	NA	TGTAGCGTGGGACAGGGGGGAGATACGCGGTATTTT	CSVGQGGDTRYF
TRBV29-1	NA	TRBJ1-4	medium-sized	TGCAGCGTTGTAGGGAATGAAAAACTGTTTTTT	CSVVGNEKLFF
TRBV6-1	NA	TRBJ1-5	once	TGTGCCAGCAGTGTCTCGAGGGACGATCAGCCCCAGCATTTT	CASSVSRDDQPQHF
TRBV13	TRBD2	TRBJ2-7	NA	TGTGCCATCAGCTCACGTGCGGGACTAGTGGTCTACGAGCAGTACTTC	CAISSRAGLVVYEQYF
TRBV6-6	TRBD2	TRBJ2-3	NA	TGTGCCAGCAGCGATGCGGGGGGAGCACATGCAGTTACGCAGTATTTT	CASSDAGGAHAVTQYF
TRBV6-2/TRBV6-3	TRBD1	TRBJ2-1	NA	TGTGCCGGCAGACCCCGGGGACAGGGGATTAATGAGCAGTTCTTC	CAGRPRGQGINEQFF
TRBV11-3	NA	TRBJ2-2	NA	TGTGCAAGCGGCACCACTAGGGCCGGGGAGCTGTTTTTT	CASGTTRAGELFF
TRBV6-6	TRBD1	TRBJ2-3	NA	TGTGCCAGCGGCTCCGGGACAGGGGGTGTAGATACGCAGTATTTT	CASGSGTGGVDTQYF
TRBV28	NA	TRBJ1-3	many	TGTGCCAGCAGTCAAGGGGTAGCGGCTGGAAACACCATATATTTT	CASSQGVAAGNTIYF
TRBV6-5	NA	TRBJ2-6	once	TGTGCCAGCAGTTATAAGGTTATCTTTGGGGCCAACGTCCTGACTTTC	CASSYKVIFGANVLTF
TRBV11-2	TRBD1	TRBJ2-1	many	TGTGCCAGCAGCTTCGGGACAGGAGCCTACAATGAGCAGTTCTTC	CASSFGTGAYNEQFF
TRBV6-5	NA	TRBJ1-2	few	TGTGACAGCAGTTCTGCGACTGGGAACTATGGCTACACCTTC	CDSSSATGNYGYTF
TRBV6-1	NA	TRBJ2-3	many	TGTGCCAGCAGTGAAGCGTACCGTGATACGCAGTATTTT	CASSEAYRDTQYF
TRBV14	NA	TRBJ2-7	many	TGTGCCAGCAGCCGTAGCCTGGGCTACGAGCAGTACTTC	CASSRSLGYEQYF
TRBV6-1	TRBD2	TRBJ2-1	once	TGTGCCGGCAGTGCGGCTAGCGGCCCCGGTAGTGAGCAGTTCTTC	CAGSAASGPGSEQFF
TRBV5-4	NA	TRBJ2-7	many	TGTGCCAGCAGCTTGGGGCCAGACCCCTACGAGCAGTACTTC	CASSLGPDPYEQYF
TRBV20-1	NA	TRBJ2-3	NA	TGCAGTGCTGATAGGGACGTGGCAGATACACAGAATTTT	CSADRDVADTQNF
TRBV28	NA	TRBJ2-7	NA	TGTGCCAGCAGTTTATACTCGGGGGCAGGGGGATACGAGCAGTACTTC	CASSLYSGAGGYEQYF
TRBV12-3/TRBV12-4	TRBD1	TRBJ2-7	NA	TGTACCAGCAGGGATACAGGGGGCTACGAGCAGTACTTC	CTSRDTGGYEQYF
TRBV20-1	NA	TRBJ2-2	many	TGCAGTGCTAGAGCTGAGCGCGCGAACACCGGGGAGCTGTTTTTT	CSARAERANTGELFF
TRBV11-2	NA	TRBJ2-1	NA	TGTGCCAGCAGCTTAGTAGGGGGGTCTTGTCATGAGCAGTTCTTC	CASSLVGGSCHEQFF
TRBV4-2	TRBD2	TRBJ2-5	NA	TGTGCCAGCAGCGTCCGACTAGCGGCCGATGCGGAGACCCAGTACTTC	CASSVRLAADAETQYF
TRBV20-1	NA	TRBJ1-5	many	TGCAGTGCACGCCGGGACGCAGGAATTTATAGCAATCAGCCCCAGCATTTT	CSARRDAGIYSNQPQHF
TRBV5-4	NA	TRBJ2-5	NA	TGTGCCAGCGGCACAGCTCAAGAGACTCAGTACTTC	CASGTAQETQYF
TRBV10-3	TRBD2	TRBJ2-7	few	TGTGCCATCAGAACAGGGGAACTAGCGGGTATTCCCTACGAGCAGTACTTC	CAIRTGELAGIPYEQYF
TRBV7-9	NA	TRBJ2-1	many	TGTGCCAGCAGCTTAGGGGGGATAGTCAATGAGCAGTTCTTC	CASSLGGIVNEQFF
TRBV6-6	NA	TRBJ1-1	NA	TGTGTCAGCAGTTACTTGCACGGGGCGGTGGTCACTGAAGCTTTCTTT	CVSSYLHGAVVTEAFF
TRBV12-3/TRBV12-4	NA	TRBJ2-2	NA	TGTGCCAGCAGTTTAGCCAAGGAGCTGTTTTTT	CASSLAKELFF
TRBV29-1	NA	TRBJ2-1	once	TGCAACGTCGAGCCCGGTTTTACCTATAATGAACAGTTCTTC	CNVEPGFTYNEQFF
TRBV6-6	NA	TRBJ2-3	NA	TGTGCCAGCACCAAAGGGACAAGGGGGAAAGATACGCAGTATTTT	CASTKGTRGKDTQYF
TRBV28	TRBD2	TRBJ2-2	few	TGTGCCAGCAGACGGGGACTAGCGGGGGACACCGGGGAGCTGTTTTTT	CASRRGLAGDTGELFF
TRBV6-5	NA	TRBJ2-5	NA	TGTGCCAGCATGAACAACCACGAGACCCAGTACTTC	CASMNNHETQYF
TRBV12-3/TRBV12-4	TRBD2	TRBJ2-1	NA	TGTGCCAGCAGCCCCAATTGGGGCGGGAGGGCCACTATTCCTCAGTTCTTC	CASSPNWGGRATIPQFF
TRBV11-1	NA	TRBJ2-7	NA	TGTGCCAGCAGCTCACGGATTTCCTACGAGCAGTGCTTC	CASSSRISYEQCF
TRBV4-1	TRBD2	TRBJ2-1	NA	TGCGCCAGCAGCCCAGAAGGGACTAGCTCCGCCAGTGAGCAGTTCTTC	CASSPEGTSSASEQFF
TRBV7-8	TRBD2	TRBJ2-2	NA	TGTGCCAGCAGCTTATTTTTAGCGGGGGGCACCGGGGAGCTGTTTTTT	CASSLFLAGGTGELFF
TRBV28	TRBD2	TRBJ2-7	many	TGTGCCAGCAGTACGGGACTAGATGGTCTAGGCTACGAGCAGTACTTC	CASSTGLDGLGYEQYF
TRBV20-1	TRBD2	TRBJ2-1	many	TGCAGTGCTCAGCGGGGGAGCTTGTCGGGCGATGAGCAGTTCTTC	CSAQRGSLSGDEQFF
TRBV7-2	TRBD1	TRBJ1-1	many	TGTGCCAGCAGCCCTACAGGGGGCACTGAAGCTTTCTTT	CASSPTGGTEAFF
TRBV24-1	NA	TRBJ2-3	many	TGTGCCACCAGTGATGAGGGGGGCTCGCAGTATTTT	CATSDEGGSQYF
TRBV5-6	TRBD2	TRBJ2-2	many	TGTGCCAGCAGCTTGGCGGGAGGGTACTTCGCCGGGGAGCTGTTTTTT	CASSLAGGYFAGELFF
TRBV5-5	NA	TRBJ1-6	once	TGTGTCAGCAGCTTGTTATTGCAGGGAAGTTCACCCCTCCACTTT	CVSSLLLQGSSPLHF
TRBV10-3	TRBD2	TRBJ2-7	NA	TGTACCACCAGTGAAAGGACTAGCGGGAGCTACGAGCAGTACTTC	CTTSERTSGSYEQYF
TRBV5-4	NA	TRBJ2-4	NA	TGTACCAGCAGCGGCCAGGGCGGGGCAGGGAACATTCAGTACTTT	CTSSGQGGAGNIQYF
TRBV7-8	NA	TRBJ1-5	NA	TGTGCCAACACCTTAGGAGCATCCGAGAATCAGCCCCAGGATTTT	CANTLGASENQPQDF
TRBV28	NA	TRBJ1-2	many	TGTGCCAGCAGACCCGACAGGTTATATGGCTACACCTTC	CASRPDRLYGYTF
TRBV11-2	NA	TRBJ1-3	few	TGTGCCAGCAGCCCGACCGCAGGGAACTCTGGAAACACCATATATTTT	CASSPTAGNSGNTIYF
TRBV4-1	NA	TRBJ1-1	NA	TGCGCCAGCAACCGCCCCCTGAACACTGAAGCTTTCTTT	CASNRPLNTEAFF
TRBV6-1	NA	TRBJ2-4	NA	TGTGCCAGCAGTGGGATGGACAGCGACATTCGGTACTTC	CASSGMDSDIRYF
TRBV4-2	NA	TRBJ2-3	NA	TGTGCCAGCAGCCAGTTGGCGCGCACAGATATGGAGTATTTT	CASSQLARTDMEYF